This T cell receptor (beta chain) was documented in a study of T cell responses to AZD1222 COVID-19 vaccine. The data were produced by immunoSEQ multiplex PCR, yet TCRdb's version contains in-frame clones alone and is incomplete. The sample carries 150,000 to 200,000 clones, 93% recorded once. As concerns this clone: Its antigen is not known.

Overall study findings and caveats: The number of AZD1222 recipients seropositive at baseline was only five or six. Recipients of two AZD1222 doses showed rising Spike-specific TCR breadth and depth.

CDR1 is SGHTA and CDR2 is FQGNSA in the germline V gene. The V gene lost 5 bases and the J gene lost 2 bases, with 16 bases spanning the gap. CDR3 length equals 15 residues. The gene calls are TRBV7-2 and TRBJ2-7, with D perhaps matching TRBD1 or TRBD2 (5 bases each). Sequenced material: peripheral blood, taken on day 0 of AZD1222 vaccination. This TCR derives from an adult in good health. The CDR3 sequence is CASSLGVSRAYEQYF. As DNA, the CDR3 is TGTGCCAGCAGCCTGGGGGTTAGTAGGGCCTACGAGCAGTACTTC.